The T cell receptor (beta chain) described here comes from a study of T cell repertoires in cytomegalovirus infection. From the reads, TCRdb called clonotypes with MiXCR, one entry per CDR3 protein. The sample lists approximately 500,000 distinct CDR3 sequences, less than 30% occurring once. Input material: PBMCs. The clonotype comes from a human donor in good health (CMV status not recorded). Some clones in this sample may be carry-over from other donors' samples.

The CDR3 spells CSAERNRGTEAFF. The DNA for the CDR3 is TGCAGCGCGGAACGTAACAGGGGAACTGAAGCTTTCTTT. This sequence joins TRBV20-1 and TRBJ1-1, with 7 bases that match TRBD1. The CDR3 has 13 residues. The germline V gene encodes CDR1 DFQATT and CDR2 SNEGSKA (reference sequence).